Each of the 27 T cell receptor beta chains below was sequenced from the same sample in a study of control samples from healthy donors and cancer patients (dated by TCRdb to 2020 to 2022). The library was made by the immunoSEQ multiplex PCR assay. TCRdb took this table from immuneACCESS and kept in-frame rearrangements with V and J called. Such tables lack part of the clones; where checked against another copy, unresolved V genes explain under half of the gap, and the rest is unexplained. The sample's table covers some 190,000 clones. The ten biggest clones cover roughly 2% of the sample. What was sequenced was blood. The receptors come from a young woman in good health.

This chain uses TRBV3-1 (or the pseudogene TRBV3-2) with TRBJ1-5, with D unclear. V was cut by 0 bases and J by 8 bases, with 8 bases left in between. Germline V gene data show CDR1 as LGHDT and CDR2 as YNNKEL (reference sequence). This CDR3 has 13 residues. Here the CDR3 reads CASSQDGREPQHF. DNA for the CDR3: TGTGCCAGCAGCCAAGATGGGAGGGAGCCCCAGCATTTT.

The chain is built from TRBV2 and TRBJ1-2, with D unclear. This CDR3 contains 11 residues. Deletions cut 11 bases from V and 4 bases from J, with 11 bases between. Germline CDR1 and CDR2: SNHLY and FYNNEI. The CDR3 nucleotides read TGTGCCGAAGAGGCGGGCTATGGCTACACCTTC. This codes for CAEEAGYGYTF.

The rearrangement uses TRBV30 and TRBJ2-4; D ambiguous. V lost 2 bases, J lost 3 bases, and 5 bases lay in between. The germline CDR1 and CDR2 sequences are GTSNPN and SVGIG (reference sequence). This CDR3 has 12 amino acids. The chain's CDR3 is CAWSPVKNIQYF. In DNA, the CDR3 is TGTGCCTGGAGTCCCGTCAAAAACATTCAGTACTTC.

For the CDR3, the DNA is TGCGCCAGCAGCCAAGTCGGGACGAATAATTCACCCCTCCACTTT. Protein sequence: CASSQVGTNNSPLHF. The genes are TRBV4-1 and TRBJ1-6, with D maybe TRBD1 (5 bases). Looked up from germline, CDR1 is MGHRA and CDR2 is YSYEKL. The CDR3 is 15 amino acids. Trimming took off 1 base at V and 5 bases at J, with 9 bases between the two ends.

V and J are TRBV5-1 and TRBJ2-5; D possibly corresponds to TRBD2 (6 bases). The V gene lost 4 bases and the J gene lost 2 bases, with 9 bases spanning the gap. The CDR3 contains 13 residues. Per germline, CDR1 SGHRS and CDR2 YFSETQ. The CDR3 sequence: CASSVGLQETQYF. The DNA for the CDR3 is TGCGCCAGCAGCGTGGGACTTCAAGAGACCCAGTACTTC.

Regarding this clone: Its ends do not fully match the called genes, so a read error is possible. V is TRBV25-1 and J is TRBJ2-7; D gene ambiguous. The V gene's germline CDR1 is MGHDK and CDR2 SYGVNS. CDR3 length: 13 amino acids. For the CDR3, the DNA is TGTGCCAGCAGCCAGAGGCAGCTCTCGACTTTCGACTTC. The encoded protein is CASSQRQLSTFDF.

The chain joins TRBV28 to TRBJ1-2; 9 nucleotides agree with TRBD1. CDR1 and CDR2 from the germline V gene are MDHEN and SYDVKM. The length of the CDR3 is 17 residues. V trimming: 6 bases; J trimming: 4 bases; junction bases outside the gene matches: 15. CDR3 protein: CASSTNGADRGFYGYTF. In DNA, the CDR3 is TGTGCCAGCAGCACAAATGGTGCGGACAGGGGCTTCTATGGCTACACCTTC.

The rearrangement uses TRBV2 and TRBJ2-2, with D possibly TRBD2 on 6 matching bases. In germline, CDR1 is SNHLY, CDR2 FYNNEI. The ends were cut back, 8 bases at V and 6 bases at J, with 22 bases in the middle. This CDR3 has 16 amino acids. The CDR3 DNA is TGTGCCAGCTCCGGCCGGGACTCAAGCGTCCCCGGGGAGCTGTTTTTT. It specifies CASSGRDSSVPGELFF.

CDR3 loop: CASSLAGRRTSNYGYTF. CDR3 DNA: TGCGCCAGCAGCTTGGCGGGCAGGCGCACCTCTAACTATGGCTACACCTTC. The rearrangement links TRBV5-1 to TRBJ1-2; D unclear. Trimming removed 0 bases from V and 0 bases from J, with 15 bases in between. This CDR3 comprises 17 residues. Germline-derived CDR1 and CDR2 are SGHRS and YFSETQ.

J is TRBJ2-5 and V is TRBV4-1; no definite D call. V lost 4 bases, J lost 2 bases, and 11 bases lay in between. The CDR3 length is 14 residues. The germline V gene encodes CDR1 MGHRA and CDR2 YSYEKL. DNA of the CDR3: TGCGCCAGCAGCCTCCGGCGGATTCAAGAGACCCAGTACTTC. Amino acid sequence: CASSLRRIQETQYF.

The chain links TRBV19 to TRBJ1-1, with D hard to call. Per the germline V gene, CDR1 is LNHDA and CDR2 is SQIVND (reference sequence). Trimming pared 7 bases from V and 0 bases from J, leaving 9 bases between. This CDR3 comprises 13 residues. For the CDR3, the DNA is TGTGCCAGTACAGAGCGGATGAACACTGAAGCTTTCTTT. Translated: CASTERMNTEAFF.

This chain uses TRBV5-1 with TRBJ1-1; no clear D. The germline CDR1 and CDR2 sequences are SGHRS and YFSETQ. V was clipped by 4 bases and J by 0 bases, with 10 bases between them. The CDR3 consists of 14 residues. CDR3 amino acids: CASSGTAMNTEAFF. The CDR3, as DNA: TGCGCCAGCAGCGGAACAGCCATGAACACTGAAGCTTTCTTT.

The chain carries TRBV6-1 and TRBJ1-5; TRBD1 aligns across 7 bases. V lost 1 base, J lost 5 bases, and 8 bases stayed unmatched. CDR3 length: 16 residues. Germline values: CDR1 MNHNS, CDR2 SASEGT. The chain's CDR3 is CASSEVWGQLYQPQHF. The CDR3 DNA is TGTGCCAGCAGTGAAGTTTGGGGACAGCTTTATCAGCCCCAGCATTTT.

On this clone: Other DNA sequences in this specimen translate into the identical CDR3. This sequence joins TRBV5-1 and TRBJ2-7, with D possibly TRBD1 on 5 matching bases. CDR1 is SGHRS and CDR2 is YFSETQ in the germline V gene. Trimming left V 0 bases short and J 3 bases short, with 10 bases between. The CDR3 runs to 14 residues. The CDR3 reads CASSLVGQGYEQYF. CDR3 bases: TGCGCCAGCAGCTTGGTGGGGCAGGGCTACGAGCAGTACTTC.

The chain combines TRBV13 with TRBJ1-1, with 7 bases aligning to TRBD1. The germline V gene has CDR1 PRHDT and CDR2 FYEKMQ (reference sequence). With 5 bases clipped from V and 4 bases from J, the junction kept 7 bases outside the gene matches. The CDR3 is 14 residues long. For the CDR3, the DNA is TGTGCCAGCAGCCCCCACCCAGGGGGCACTGAAGCTTTCTTT. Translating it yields CASSPHPGGTEAFF.

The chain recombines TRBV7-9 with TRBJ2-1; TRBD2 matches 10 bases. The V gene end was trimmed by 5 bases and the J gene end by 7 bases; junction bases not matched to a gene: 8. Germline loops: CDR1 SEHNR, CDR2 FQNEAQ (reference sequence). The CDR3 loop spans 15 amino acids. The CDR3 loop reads CASSPKRGGGNEQFF. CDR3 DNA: TGTGCCAGCAGCCCTAAGCGGGGGGGAGGAAATGAGCAGTTCTTC.

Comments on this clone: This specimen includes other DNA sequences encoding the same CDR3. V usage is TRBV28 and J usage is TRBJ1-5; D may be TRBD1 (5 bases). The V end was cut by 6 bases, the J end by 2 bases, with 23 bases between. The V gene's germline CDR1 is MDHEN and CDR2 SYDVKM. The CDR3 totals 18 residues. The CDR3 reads CASRGGPYRRGGNQPQHF. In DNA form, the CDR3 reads TGTGCCAGCAGGGGGGGACCATACAGGCGGGGGGGCAATCAGCCCCAGCATTTT.

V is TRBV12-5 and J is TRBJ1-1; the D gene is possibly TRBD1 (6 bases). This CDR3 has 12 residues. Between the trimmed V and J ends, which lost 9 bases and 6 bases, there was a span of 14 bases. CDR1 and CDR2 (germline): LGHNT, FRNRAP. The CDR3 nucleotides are TGTGCTAGCAGGGGAGAGGGGCCTGAAGCTTTCTTT. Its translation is CASRGEGPEAFF.

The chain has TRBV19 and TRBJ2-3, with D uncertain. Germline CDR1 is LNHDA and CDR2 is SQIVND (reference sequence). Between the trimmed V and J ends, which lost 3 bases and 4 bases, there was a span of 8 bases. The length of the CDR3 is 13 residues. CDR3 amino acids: CASSIGLADTQYF. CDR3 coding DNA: TGTGCCAGTAGTATCGGGCTAGCAGATACGCAGTATTTT.

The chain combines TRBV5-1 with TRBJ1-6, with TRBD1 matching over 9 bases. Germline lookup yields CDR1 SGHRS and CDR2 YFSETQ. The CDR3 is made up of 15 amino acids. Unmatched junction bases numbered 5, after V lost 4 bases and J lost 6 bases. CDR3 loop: CASSLQGAGNSPLHF. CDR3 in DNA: TGCGCCAGCAGCCTACAGGGGGCAGGTAATTCACCCCTCCACTTT.

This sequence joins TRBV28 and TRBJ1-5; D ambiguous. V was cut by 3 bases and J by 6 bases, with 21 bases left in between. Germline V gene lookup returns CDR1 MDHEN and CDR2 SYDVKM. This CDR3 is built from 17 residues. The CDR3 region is CASSFFGERLHRQPQHF. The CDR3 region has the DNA TGTGCCAGCAGTTTCTTCGGGGAGCGTTTACATCGTCAGCCCCAGCATTTT. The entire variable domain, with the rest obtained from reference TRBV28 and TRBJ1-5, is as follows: DVKVTQSSRYLVKRTGEKVFLECVQDMDHENMFWYRQDPGLGLRLIYFSYDVKMKEKGDIPEGYSVSREKKERFSLILESASTNQTSMYLCASSFFGERLHRQPQHFGDGTRLSIL.

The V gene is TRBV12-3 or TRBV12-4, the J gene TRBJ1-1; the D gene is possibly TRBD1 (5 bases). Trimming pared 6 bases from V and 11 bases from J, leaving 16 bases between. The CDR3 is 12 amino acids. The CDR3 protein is CASRKSGTGAFF. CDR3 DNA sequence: TGTGCCAGCAGAAAGTCCGGGACCGGGGCTTTCTTT.

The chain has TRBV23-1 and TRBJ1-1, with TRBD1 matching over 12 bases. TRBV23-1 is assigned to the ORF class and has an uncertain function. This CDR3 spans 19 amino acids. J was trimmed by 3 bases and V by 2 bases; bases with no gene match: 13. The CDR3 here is CASSQGAWDRGHSDTEAFF. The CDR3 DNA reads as TGCGCCAGCAGTCAAGGGGCTTGGGACAGGGGGCATTCCGACACTGAAGCTTTCTTT.

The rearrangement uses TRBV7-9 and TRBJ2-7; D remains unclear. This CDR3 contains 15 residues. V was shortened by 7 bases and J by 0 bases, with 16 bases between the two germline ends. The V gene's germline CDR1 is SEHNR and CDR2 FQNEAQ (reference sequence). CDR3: CASIPKGQASYEQYF. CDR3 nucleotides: TGTGCCAGCATCCCCAAAGGGCAGGCCTCCTACGAGCAGTACTTC.

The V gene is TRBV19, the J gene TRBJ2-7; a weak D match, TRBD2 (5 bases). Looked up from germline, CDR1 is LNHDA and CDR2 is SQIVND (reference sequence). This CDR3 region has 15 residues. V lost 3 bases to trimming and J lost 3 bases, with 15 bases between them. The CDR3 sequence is CASSIREGIGYEQYF. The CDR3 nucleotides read TGTGCCAGTAGTATTAGAGAGGGTATCGGCTACGAGCAGTACTTC.

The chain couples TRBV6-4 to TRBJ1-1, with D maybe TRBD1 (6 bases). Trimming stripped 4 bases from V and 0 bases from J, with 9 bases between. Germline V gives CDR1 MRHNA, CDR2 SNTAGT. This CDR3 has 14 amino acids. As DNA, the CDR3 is TGTGCCAGCAGTGCCGACAGGATGAACACTGAAGCTTTCTTT. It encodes CASSADRMNTEAFF.

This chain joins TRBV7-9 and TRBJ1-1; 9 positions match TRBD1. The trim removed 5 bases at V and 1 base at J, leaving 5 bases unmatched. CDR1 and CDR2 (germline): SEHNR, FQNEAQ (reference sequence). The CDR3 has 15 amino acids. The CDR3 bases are TGTGCCAGCAGCGATTGGACAGGGGAGAACACTGAAGCTTTCTTT. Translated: CASSDWTGENTEAFF.